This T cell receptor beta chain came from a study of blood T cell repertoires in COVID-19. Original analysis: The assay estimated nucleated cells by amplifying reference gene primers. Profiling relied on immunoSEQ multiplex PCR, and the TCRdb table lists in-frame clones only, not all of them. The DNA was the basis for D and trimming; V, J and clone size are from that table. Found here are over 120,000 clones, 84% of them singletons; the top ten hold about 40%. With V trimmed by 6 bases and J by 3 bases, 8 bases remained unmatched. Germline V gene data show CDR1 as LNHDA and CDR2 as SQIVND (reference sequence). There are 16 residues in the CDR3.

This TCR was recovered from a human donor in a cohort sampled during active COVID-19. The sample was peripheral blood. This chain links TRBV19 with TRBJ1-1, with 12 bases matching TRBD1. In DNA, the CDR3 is TGTGCCAGTAGCCCCGGGACAGGGGGCAGGGACACTGAAGCTTTCTTT. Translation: CASSPGTGGRDTEAFF.